The next 20 T cell receptor beta chains were all read from a single sample in a study of tumor and adjacent non-tumor tissue in lung cancer. The template was RNA from unsorted bulk tissue. The normal lung tissue was taken more than 3 cm from the tumor edge. Three rounds of nested PCR, following a modified ARM-PCR protocol, produced the TCRbeta library. A single record per CDR3 protein comes from TCRdb applying MiXCR to the multiplex PCR reads. The sample lists 85,000 or so distinct CDR3 sequences; 76% were seen once. The source material was distant non-tumor lung tissue. These receptors all stem from a woman between 45 and 60 years old with non-small cell lung cancer.

Of note for this clonotype: One junction end disagrees with the germline gene, perhaps due to a read error. The CDR3 nucleotides are TGTGCCAACAGTCCTAGCACCGGGACTCCAAGCTCTGGGGTCAACGTCCTAACTTTC. This translates into CANSPSTGTPSSGVNVLTF. The V gene is TRBV28, the J gene TRBJ2-6; weak D call: TRBD2 (6 bases). The CDR3 runs to 19 residues. Per germline, CDR1 MDHEN and CDR2 SYDVKM. The whole variable domain, remainder taken from reference TRBV28 and TRBJ2-6, is DVKVTQSSRYLVKRTGEKVFLECVQDMDHENMFWYRQDPGLGLRLIYFSYDVKMKEKGDIPEGYSVSREKKERFSLILESASTNQTSMYLCANSPSTGTPSSGVNVLTFGAGSRLTVL.

This clonotype has at least ten counts. The V and J genes are TRBV28 and TRBJ2-5; no definite D call. Germline V gene lookup returns CDR1 MDHEN and CDR2 SYDVKM. Trimming shortened V by 7 bases and J by 4 bases, and 10 bases separated the two germline ends. The length of the CDR3 is 12 residues. DNA of the CDR3: TGTGCCAGCACCTTAGGCGTAGAGACCCAGTACTTC. Protein sequence: CASTLGVETQYF.

V and J are TRBV12-3 or TRBV12-4 and TRBJ1-5, with D perhaps given as TRBD1 or TRBD2 (5 bases each). TRBJ2-3 explains the end of the DNA better; the J call may be wrong. CDR3 length: 15 residues. This CDR3 is CASSLGDPFNQPQYF. CDR3 DNA sequence: TGTGCCAGCAGTTTAGGGGACCCATTCAATCAGCCCCAGTATTTT.

The genes are TRBV6-1 and TRBJ2-6; tentative D call: TRBD2 (6 bases). Germline CDR1 reads MNHNS; CDR2 reads SASEGT. The CDR3 runs to 16 residues. With 2 bases removed from V and 4 bases from J, the gap between germline ends came to 12 bases. CDR3 coding DNA: TGTGCCAGCAGTGAATGCTCCGGGAGCGGGGCCAACGTCCTGACTTTC. It translates to CASSECSGSGANVLTF.

The chain joins TRBV6-1 to TRBJ2-1, with a weak D call TRBD2 (6 bases). Germline V lookup: CDR1 MNHNS, CDR2 SASEGT. This CDR3 has 16 residues. The CDR3 sequence: CASGEAIGQGNNEQFF. The CDR3, as DNA: TGTGCTAGCGGTGAAGCGATCGGCCAGGGAAACAATGAGCAGTTCTTC.

This clonotype appeared many times. V and J are TRBV4-1 and TRBJ2-4; maybe TRBD2 (7 bases). V was trimmed by 0 bases and J by 1 base, leaving 16 bases between them. The CDR3 contains 18 residues. Germline-derived CDR1 and CDR2 are MGHRA and YSYEKL. CDR3 DNA: TGCGCCAGCAGCCAAGAAGGGGGGGGAAGTAGCGCCAAAAACATTCAGTACTTC. It is translated as CASSQEGGGSSAKNIQYF.

With regard to this clonotype: Here the CDR3 omits its conserved ending phenylalanine or tryptophan, so a read error is the likely source. The chain recombines TRBV11-2 with TRBJ2-1; possibly TRBD2 for D (6 bases). Germline lookup yields CDR1 SGHAT and CDR2 FQNNGV. This CDR3 region has 14 residues. The CDR3 loop is CASILDSGTSRQFY. CDR3 in DNA: TGTGCCAGCATCTTAGATTCGGGTACTAGCCGGCAGTTCTAC.

Note on this clonotype: One end of the junction fails to match germline, which may point to a read error. J is TRBJ2-2 and V is TRBV24-1; D gene uncertain. This CDR3 is built from 16 residues. The V gene's germline CDR1 is KGHDR and CDR2 SFDVKD. Written as DNA, the CDR3 is TGCGCCACCAGTGATTTGCCCCTGGCGAACACCGGGGAGCTGTTTTTT. Translating gives CATSDLPLANTGELFF.

By share of the sample, this clonotype is medium-sized (0.01 to 0.1%). This CDR3 reads CASSWENPGAHSYEQYF. CDR3 DNA: TGTGCCAGCAGCTGGGAAAATCCGGGGGCTCACTCCTACGAGCAGTACTTC. The chain employs TRBV11-1 and TRBJ2-7; D may be TRBD1 or TRBD2 (6 bases each). V lost 4 bases and J 0 bases, leaving 19 bases between the germline ends. The CDR3 has 17 amino acids. From germline, CDR1 is SGHAT and CDR2 FQDESV (reference sequence).

In regard to this clonotype: At one end, the junction sequence differs from germline, possibly due to a read error. The chain couples TRBV30 to TRBJ1-1; no definite D call. Germline assignment: CDR1 GTSNPN and CDR2 SVGIG (reference sequence). The length of the CDR3 is 18 residues. In DNA form, the CDR3 reads TGTGCCTGGAGTGTTGGAGGCGTATGGATGATCAAGAACACTGAAGTTTTCTTT. Translating it yields CAWSVGGVWMIKNTEVFF.

The chain links TRBV20-1 to TRBJ2-7; 9 bases match TRBD2. The length of the CDR3 is 15 residues. V dropped 3 bases and J dropped 12; count of bases not matched to a gene: 18. CDR1 DFQATT and CDR2 SNEGSKA come from the germline V gene (reference sequence). CDR3 region: CSARSLAGSPYDLYF. CDR3 sequence (DNA): TGCAGTGCTAGGTCACTAGCGGGTTCACCCTACGACCTGTACTTC.

With regard to this clonotype: Since no conserved phenylalanine or tryptophan closes the CDR3, a read error is the likely cause. The genes are TRBV9 and TRBJ2-5; 10 nucleotides agree with TRBD2. The CDR3 is 16 residues long. Germline V gene data show CDR1 as SGDLS and CDR2 as YYNGEE. The DNA of the CDR3 is TGTACCAGCAGCGTAGAGGAGACTAGCGGGCTAGAGACCCAGTACATC. Translated: CTSSVEETSGLETQYI.

Concerning this clonotype itself: A junction boundary mismatches the germline segment, possibly from a read error. The chain joins TRBV4-1 to TRBJ2-7; 8 bases match TRBD2. CDR1 is MGHRA, CDR2 YSYEKL, per germline. The CDR3 contains 14 residues. CDR3 protein: CASSQDRGGHAQNF. The CDR3 nucleotides read TGTGCCAGCAGCCAAGACCGGGGGGGCCACGCGCAGAACTTC.

A word on this clonotype: One end of the junction does not line up with germline, which may come from a read error. V usage is TRBV29-1 and J usage is TRBJ2-7; D is tentatively TRBD1 or TRBD2 (5 bases each). The length of the CDR3 is 11 residues. The germline gives CDR1 SQVTM, CDR2 ANQGSEA. CDR3 in DNA: TGCAACGTTGTTAAGGGGAGCGAGCACTACTTC. Its translation is CNVVKGSEHYF.

V and J are TRBV29-1 and TRBJ1-1, with no clear D. V lost 8 bases, J lost 0 bases, and 22 bases lay in between. Germline CDR1 SQVTM, CDR2 ANQGSEA. This CDR3 region has 16 residues. For the CDR3, the DNA is TGCAGCCTTAAACTACTCCGAGGTCAAATGAACACTGAAGCTTTCTTT. Its translation: CSLKLLRGQMNTEAFF. The full variable domain, its missing parts supplied by reference TRBV29-1 and TRBJ1-1, is SAVISQKPSRDICQRGTSLTIQCQVDSQVTMMFWYRQQPGQSLTLIATANQGSEATYESGFVIDKFPISRPNLTFSTLTVSNMSPEDSSIYLCSLKLLRGQMNTEAFFGQGTRLTVV.

On this clonotype: A read error may explain this, as a much larger clone is one base away. The chain carries TRBV20-1 and TRBJ2-2; 7 bases map to TRBD1. Looked up from germline, CDR1 is DFQATT and CDR2 is SNEGSKA (reference sequence). The CDR3 runs 14 residues. CDR3 in DNA: TGCAGTGCCCCCGGGACAGATAACACCGGGGAGCTGTTATTT. The encoded protein is CSAPGTDNTGELLF.

The table lists this clonotype with a count of one. This rearrangement joins TRBV6-6 to TRBJ2-3, with unresolved D. Germline V lookup: CDR1 MNHNY, CDR2 SVGAGI (reference sequence). The CDR3 covers 14 residues. This CDR3 reads CASTKDNTTDTQYF. CDR3 sequence (DNA): TGTGCAAGTACCAAAGATAATACCACAGATACGCAGTATTTT.

Notes on this clonotype: The final CDR3 position lacks the conserved phenylalanine or tryptophan, pointing to a likely read error. This chain uses TRBV5-4 with TRBJ2-1, with 10 bases aligning to TRBD2. Germline V CDR1 and CDR2: SGHNT, YYREEE (reference sequence). The CDR3 length is 15 residues. V shed 4 bases, J shed 4 bases, and the junction held 5 bases outside the gene matches. The CDR3 sequence: CASSEGTSVYNEQFL. The CDR3 DNA follows: TGTGCCAGCAGCGAAGGGACTAGCGTTTACAATGAGCAGTTCCTC.

Turning to this clonotype: A read error may account for a junction end that differs from germline. The chain employs TRBV29-1 and TRBJ2-7, with TRBD2 as a possible D gene (6 bases). The CDR3 runs 14 residues. In germline, CDR1 is SQVTM, CDR2 ANQGSEA. The CDR3 reads CNIGGTGSSYEQHF. The CDR3 DNA sequence: TGCAACATTGGAGGGACGGGGAGCTCCTACGAGCAGCACTTC.

Concerning this clonotype itself: With a much larger clone just one base away, this may be a read error. The rearrangement joins TRBV20-1 to TRBJ2-7; maybe TRBD1 (5 bases). The CDR3 consists of 13 residues. Germline CDR1 reads DFQATT; CDR2 reads SNEGSKA (reference sequence). CDR3: CSARDGAYYEQCF. Here the CDR3 DNA reads TGCAGTGCTAGAGATGGGGCCTACTACGAGCAGTGCTTC.